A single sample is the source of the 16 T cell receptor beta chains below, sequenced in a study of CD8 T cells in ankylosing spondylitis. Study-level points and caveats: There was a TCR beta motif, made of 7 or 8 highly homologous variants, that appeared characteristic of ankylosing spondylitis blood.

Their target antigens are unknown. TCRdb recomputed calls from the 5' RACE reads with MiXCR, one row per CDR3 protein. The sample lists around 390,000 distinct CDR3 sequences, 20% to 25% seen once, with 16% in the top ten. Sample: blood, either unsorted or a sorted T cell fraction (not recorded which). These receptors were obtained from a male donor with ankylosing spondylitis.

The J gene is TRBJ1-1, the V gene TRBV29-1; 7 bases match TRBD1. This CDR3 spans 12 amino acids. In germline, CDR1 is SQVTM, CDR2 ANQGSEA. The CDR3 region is CIIRQGNTEAFF. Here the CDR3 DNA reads TGCATTATCAGACAGGGGAACACTGAAGCTTTCTTT.

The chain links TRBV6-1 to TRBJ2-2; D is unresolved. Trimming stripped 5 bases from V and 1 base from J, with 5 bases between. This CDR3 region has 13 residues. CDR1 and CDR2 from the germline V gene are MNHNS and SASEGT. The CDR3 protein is CASSTQNTGELFF. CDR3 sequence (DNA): TGTGCCAGCAGTACGCAGAACACCGGGGAGCTGTTTTTT.

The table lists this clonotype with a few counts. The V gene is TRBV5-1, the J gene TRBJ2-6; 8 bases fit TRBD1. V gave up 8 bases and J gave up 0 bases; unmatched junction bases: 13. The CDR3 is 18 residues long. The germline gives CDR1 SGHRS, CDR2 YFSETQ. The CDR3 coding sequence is TGCGCCAGTCACGGACAGGGTAATTTTTCCTCTGGGGCCAACGTCCTGACTTTC. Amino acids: CASHGQGNFSSGANVLTF. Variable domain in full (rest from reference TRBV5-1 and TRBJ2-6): KAGVTQTPRYLIKTRGQQVTLSCSPISGHRSVSWYQQTPGQGLQFLFEYFSETQRNKGNFPGRFSGRQFSNSRSEMNVSTLELGDSALYLCASHGQGNFSSGANVLTFGAGSRLTVL.

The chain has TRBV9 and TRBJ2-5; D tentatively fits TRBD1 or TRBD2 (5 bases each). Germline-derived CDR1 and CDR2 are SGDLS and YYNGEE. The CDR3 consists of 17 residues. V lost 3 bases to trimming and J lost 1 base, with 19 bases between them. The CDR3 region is CASSARPLPGPQETQYF. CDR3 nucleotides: TGTGCCAGCAGCGCGAGACCCCTTCCGGGGCCCCAAGAGACCCAGTACTTC.

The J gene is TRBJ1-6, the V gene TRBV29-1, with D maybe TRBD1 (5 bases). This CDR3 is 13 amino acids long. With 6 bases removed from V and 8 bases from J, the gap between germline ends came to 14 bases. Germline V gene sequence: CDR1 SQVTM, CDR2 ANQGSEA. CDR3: CSVSTGGDSPLHF. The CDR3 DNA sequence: TGCAGCGTCTCTACCGGGGGTGATTCACCCCTCCACTTT.

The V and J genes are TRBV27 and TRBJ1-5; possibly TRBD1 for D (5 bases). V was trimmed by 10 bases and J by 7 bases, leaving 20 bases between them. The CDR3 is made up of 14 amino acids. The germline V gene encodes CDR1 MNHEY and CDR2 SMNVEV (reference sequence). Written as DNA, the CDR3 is TGTGCCAAAACTATCAGGGCAGGCGAGCAGCCCCAGCATTTT. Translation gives CAKTIRAGEQPQHF.

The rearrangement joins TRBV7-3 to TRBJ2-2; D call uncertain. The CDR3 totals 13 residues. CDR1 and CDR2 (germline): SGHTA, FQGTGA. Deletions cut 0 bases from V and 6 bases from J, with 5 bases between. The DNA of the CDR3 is TGTGCCAGCAGCTTAACGACCGCCGGGGAGCTGTTTTTT. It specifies CASSLTTAGELFF.

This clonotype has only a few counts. For the CDR3, the DNA is TGTGCCAGCAGCCCTGACAGGGTTAGCTATGGCTACACCTTC. Translation: CASSPDRVSYGYTF. The J gene is TRBJ1-2, the V gene TRBV6-1; TRBD1 matches 7 bases. The V and J ends lost 6 bases and 4 bases, in that order; junction bases with no gene match: 8. The germline V gene encodes CDR1 MNHNS and CDR2 SASEGT. The CDR3 has 14 amino acids.

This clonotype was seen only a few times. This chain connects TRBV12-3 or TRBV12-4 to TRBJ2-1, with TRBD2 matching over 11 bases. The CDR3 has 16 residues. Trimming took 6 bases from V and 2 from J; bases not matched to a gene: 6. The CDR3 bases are TGTGCCAGCAGACCAACTAGCGGGAGCACCTACAATGAGCAGTTCTTC. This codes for CASRPTSGSTYNEQFF.

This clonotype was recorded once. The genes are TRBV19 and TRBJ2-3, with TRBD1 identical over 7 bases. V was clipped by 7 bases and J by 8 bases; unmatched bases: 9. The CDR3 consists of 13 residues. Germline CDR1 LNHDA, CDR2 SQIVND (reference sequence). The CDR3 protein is CASNGQERGTQYF. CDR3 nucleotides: TGTGCCAGTAACGGACAGGAGAGAGGTACGCAGTATTTT.

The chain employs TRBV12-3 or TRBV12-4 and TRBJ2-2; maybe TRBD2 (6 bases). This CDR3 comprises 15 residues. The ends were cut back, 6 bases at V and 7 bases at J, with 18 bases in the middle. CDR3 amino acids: CASSTGDWLIGELFF. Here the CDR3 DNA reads TGTGCCAGCAGCACGGGAGACTGGTTGATCGGGGAGCTGTTTTTT.

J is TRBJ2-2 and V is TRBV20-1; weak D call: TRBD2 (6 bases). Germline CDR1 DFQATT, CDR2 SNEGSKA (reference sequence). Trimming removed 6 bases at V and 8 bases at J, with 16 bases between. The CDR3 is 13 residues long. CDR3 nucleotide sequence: TGCAGTGCCGCCCGGGCGGGGAGGGGGGAGCTGTTTTTT. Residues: CSAARAGRGELFF.

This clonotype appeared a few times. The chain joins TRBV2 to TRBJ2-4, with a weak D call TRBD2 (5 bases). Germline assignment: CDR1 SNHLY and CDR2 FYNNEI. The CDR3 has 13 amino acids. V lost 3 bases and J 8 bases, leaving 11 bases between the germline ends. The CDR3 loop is CASSERAEDIQYF. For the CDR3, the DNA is TGTGCCAGCAGTGAGAGGGCGGAGGACATTCAGTACTTC.

The CDR3 region has the DNA TGTGCCAGCAGTTTCGGTATGAACACTGAAGCTTTCTTT. This gives the protein CASSFGMNTEAFF. This sequence joins TRBV12-3 or TRBV12-4 and TRBJ1-1; D unclear. This CDR3 spans 13 amino acids. Trimming removed 3 bases from V and 0 bases from J, with 5 bases in between.

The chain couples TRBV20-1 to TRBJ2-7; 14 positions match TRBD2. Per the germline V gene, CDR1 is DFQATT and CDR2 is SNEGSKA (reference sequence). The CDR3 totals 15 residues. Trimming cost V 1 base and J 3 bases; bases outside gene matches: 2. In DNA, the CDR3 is TGCAGTGCTAGAGGGGGACTAGCGGGAGTCTACGAGCAGTACTTC. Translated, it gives CSARGGLAGVYEQYF.

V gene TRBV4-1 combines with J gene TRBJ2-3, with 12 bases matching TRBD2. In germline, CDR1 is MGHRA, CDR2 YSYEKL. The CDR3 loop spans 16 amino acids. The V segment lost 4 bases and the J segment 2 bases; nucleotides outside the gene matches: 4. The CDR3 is CASSLRTSGATDTQYF. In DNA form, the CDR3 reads TGCGCCAGCAGCCTAAGGACTAGCGGGGCCACAGATACGCAGTATTTT.